This paragraph reports one TCR beta chain. The antigen is undetermined. This specimen comes from a study of cytomegalovirus exposure and HLA in healthy donors. PCR involved 60 Vbeta and 13 Jbeta primers. Generated by immunoSEQ multiplex PCR, the TCRdb table keeps only in-frame clones and is missing some. The sample shows more than 140,000 clones, around 65% of them seen only once. Study results and caveats: Relative to the approximately 700-donor mean, N-insertions were reportedly fewer in an Asian-associated ancestry cluster in a later analysis. As a later analysis showed, a missense DCLRE1C variant was linked to trimming of TCR beta V- and J-genes.

Germline V gene lookup returns CDR1 SQVTM and CDR2 ANQGSEA. CDR3 size: 19 residues. Trimming took off 7 bases at V and 4 bases at J, with 29 bases between the two ends. The V and J genes are TRBV29-1 and TRBJ2-6, with D possibly being TRBD1 (5 bases). Sequencing was performed on PBMCs. This clonotype originated in a woman aged 25 to 39 in good health and CMV-seropositive. The CDR3 nucleotides read TGCAGCGCGCTAGGGCTTCGTCGGTGGGTGGGGCTCGGGGCCAACGTCCTGACTTTC. It is translated as CSALGLRRWVGLGANVLTF.